The present T cell receptor (beta chain) was sequenced within a study of PD-1 blockade in classical Hodgkin lymphoma. Study findings and constraints: Patients starting nivolumab less than 1 year after ASCT had lower diversity and were excluded from later analyses. CD4+ TCR diversity, unlike CD8+, rose significantly by C4D1. Healthy donors reportedly exceeded newly diagnosed patients in baseline TCR diversity.

Losses at the gene ends were 4 bases for V and 7 bases for J; bases not matched to a gene: 10. The CDR3 sequence is 15 residues long. The germline V gene has CDR1 SGHNT and CDR2 YYREEE (reference sequence). On this clone: Antigen: not known.

Generated by immunoSEQ multiplex PCR, the TCRdb table keeps only in-frame clones and is missing some. The sample records roughly 96,000 clones, approximately 92% being singletons. There was relapse after autologous stem cell transplantation in every patient, and there was variation in brentuximab vedotin exposure. This receptor was obtained from a human donor with classical Hodgkin lymphoma. The J gene is TRBJ2-7, the V gene TRBV5-4; 11 bases align to TRBD1. The source material was peripheral blood mononuclear cells (PBMCs), sampled before the second cycle of nivolumab. The CDR3 region is CASSVIGQGAGEQYF. CDR3 coding DNA: TGTGCCAGCAGCGTAATCGGACAGGGGGCGGGAGAGCAGTACTTC.